This TCR beta chain was identified during a study of low-dose radiotherapy and immunotherapy resistance in tumors. Overall study: Each patient was administered nivolumab intravenously at 240 mg, which was a flat dose, every two weeks, along with intravenous ipilimumab at 1 mg/kg every six weeks.

Alpha and beta chains were covered, as first-strand cDNA relied on TRAV- and TRBV-specific primers. Amplification of TCRs used a constant-region primer and V-primer adapter for about 20 PCR cycles. mRNA, after isolation, was amplified by in vitro transcription. TCRdb re-called the reads through MiXCR, storing one row per CDR3 protein. The table shows about 13,000 distinct CDR3 sequences, with roughly 75% occurring only once. As their treatment, donors received nivolumab, ipilimumab, aspirin, low-dose cyclophosphamide and low-dose radiotherapy. Trimming removed 4 bases from V and 1 base from J, with 17 bases in between. The CDR3 has 18 amino acids. From germline, CDR1 is SNHLY and CDR2 FYNNEI.

This sequence originates from a human donor with advanced metastatic prostate, ovarian, gallbladder or colorectal cancer (not recorded which). This table probably holds off-target reads from a library built for another chain. The rearrangement uses TRBV2 and TRBJ2-6, with D unclear. CDR3 sequence reads: CASSGQLNWRSGANVLTF. The CDR3 nucleotides read TGTGCCAGCAGTGGGCAGCTCAACTGGCGGTCTGGGGCCAACGTCCTGACTTTC.